One sample yielded the 32 T cell receptor beta chains listed below, sequenced in a study of T cells after yellow fever vaccination. TCRdb re-analysed the 5' RACE reads in MiXCR, keeping a single row per CDR3 protein. In the table there are a few hundred thousand distinct CDR3 sequences, under 15% of which are singletons. The sequenced sample was CD4+ T cells sorted from PBMCs, obtained 45 days after the yellow fever booster vaccination. These TCRs come from a man between 25 and 39 years old who received the YFV17D yellow fever vaccine.

This clonotype occurred a few times. The genes are TRBV4-3 and TRBJ2-2, with unresolved D. The germline V gene has CDR1 LGHNA and CDR2 YSLEER. V was trimmed by 1 base and J by 2 bases, leaving 11 bases between them. The CDR3 loop spans 16 amino acids. CDR3 nucleotides: TGCGCCAGCAGCCAAGGATTGGGGTTCAACACCGGGGAGCTGTTTTTT. Translated: CASSQGLGFNTGELFF.

V usage is TRBV6-2 or TRBV6-3 and J usage is TRBJ2-5; 10 positions agree with TRBD2. The V and J ends lost 5 bases and 6 bases, in that order; junction bases with no gene match: 9. This CDR3 spans 15 amino acids. Germline loops: CDR1 MNHEY, CDR2 SVGEGT. CDR3 residues: CASSPLAGVQKTQYF. CDR3 in DNA: TGTGCCAGCAGTCCGCTAGCGGGAGTGCAGAAGACCCAGTACTTC.

This clonotype has only a few counts. The chain is built from TRBV30 and TRBJ1-5, with D unclear. The CDR3 loop spans 14 amino acids. The germline V and J ends were trimmed by 3 bases and 4 bases, with 13 bases remaining between them. Germline V lookup: CDR1 GTSNPN, CDR2 SVGIG (reference sequence). The CDR3 coding sequence is TGTGCCTGGAGCCTAACCCAGACAAATCAGCCCCAGCATTTT. As protein: CAWSLTQTNQPQHF. The full variable domain, rest sourced from reference TRBV30 and TRBJ1-5, is SQTIHQWPATLVQPVGSPLSLECTVEGTSNPNLYWYRQAAGRGLQLLFYSVGIGQISSEVPQNLSASRPQDRQFILSSKKLLLSDSGFYLCAWSLTQTNQPQHFGDGTRLSIL.

There are a few counts of this clonotype. J is TRBJ2-7 and V is TRBV5-6; 13 bases are a match to TRBD2. The CDR3 sequence is 17 residues long. J was trimmed by 6 bases and V by 2 bases; bases with no gene match: 11. Germline CDR1 is SGHDT and CDR2 is YYEEEE. CDR3 sequence reads: CASSLRTSGRPPLEQYF. The CDR3 nucleotides are TGTGCCAGCAGCTTAAGGACTAGCGGGAGACCTCCCCTCGAGCAGTACTTC.

This clonotype was counted only a few times. This rearrangement joins TRBV20-1 to TRBJ2-7; D is perhaps TRBD1 (5 bases). The V gene's germline CDR1 is DFQATT and CDR2 SNEGSKA (reference sequence). V lost 0 bases and J 4 bases, leaving 7 bases between the germline ends. CDR3 size: 12 residues. The chain's CDR3 is CSARETAYEQYF. CDR3 coding DNA: TGCAGTGCTAGAGAGACAGCGTACGAGCAGTACTTC.

The chain has TRBV5-1 and TRBJ1-1; possible D gene TRBD1, 5 bases. This CDR3 is built from 13 residues. The V and J ends lost 4 bases and 5 bases respectively, with 12 bases between them. Looked up from germline, CDR1 is SGHRS and CDR2 is YFSETQ. For the CDR3, the DNA is TGCGCCAGCAGCGGGGACCTTGAGACTGAAGCTTTCTTT. This translates into CASSGDLETEAFF.

The gene calls are TRBV5-1 and TRBJ2-1; 9 bases are shared with TRBD2. Germline V gene data show CDR1 as SGHRS and CDR2 as YFSETQ. V gave up 0 bases and J gave up 7 bases; unmatched junction bases: 11. The CDR3 contains 17 residues. The CDR3 DNA reads TGCGCCAGCAGCTTGGCCTTGGCGGGAGGGCCGAGTAATGAGCAGTTCTTC. Translated: CASSLALAGGPSNEQFF.

This clonotype was detected only once. The rearrangement links TRBV5-1 to TRBJ2-3; D gene unclear. The length of the CDR3 is 20 residues. The V end was cut by 2 bases, the J end by 6 bases, with 31 bases between. Germline V gives CDR1 SGHRS, CDR2 YFSETQ. CDR3 loop: CASSFWGSVRPDPLQDTQYF. The CDR3 DNA is TGCGCCAGCAGCTTCTGGGGATCGGTAAGGCCCGATCCCCTCCAGGATACGCAGTATTTT.

This clonotype was seen more than once but under ten times. V and J are TRBV5-1 and TRBJ2-7, with D maybe TRBD1 (6 bases). The CDR3 covers 13 residues. The germline gives CDR1 SGHRS, CDR2 YFSETQ. The germline V and J ends were trimmed by 2 bases and 5 bases, with 11 bases remaining between them. Here the CDR3 reads CASSFTGLHEQYF. The CDR3 DNA reads as TGCGCCAGCAGCTTTACAGGGCTCCACGAGCAGTACTTC.

This clonotype was counted at least ten times. The chain employs TRBV20-1 and TRBJ2-4, with D tentatively TRBD1 (5 bases). Trimming removed 6 bases from V and 4 bases from J, with 10 bases in between. CDR1 is DFQATT, CDR2 SNEGSKA, per germline (reference sequence). The CDR3 covers 12 residues. CDR3 sequence: CSAEDRKNIQYF. DNA of the CDR3: TGCAGTGCCGAAGACAGAAAAAACATTCAGTACTTC.

In this sample, this clonotype turned up a few times. The rearrangement uses TRBV5-1 and TRBJ2-5; 11 bases match TRBD2. The ends lost 3 bases at V and 5 bases at J; junction bases unmatched: 9. In germline, CDR1 is SGHRS, CDR2 YFSETQ. CDR3 size: 16 residues. Here the CDR3 reads CASSYGLAGVRETQYF. The CDR3 bases are TGCGCCAGCAGCTACGGACTAGCGGGCGTAAGGGAGACCCAGTACTTC.

The sample holds a few counts of this clonotype. The rearrangement uses TRBV5-1 and TRBJ2-7; TRBD2 matches at 7 bases. The ends lost 2 bases at V and 7 bases at J; junction bases unmatched: 3. This CDR3 spans 12 amino acids. The germline gives CDR1 SGHRS, CDR2 YFSETQ. In DNA form, the CDR3 reads TGCGCCAGCAGCTTCGCGGGGGAGGAGCAGTACTTC. This codes for CASSFAGEEQYF.

In this sample, this clonotype turned up many times. One end of the junction does not line up with germline, which may come from a read error. CDR3 DNA: TGTGCCAGCAGCTTAGAAGATACGCAGTATTTT. This codes for CASSLEDTQYF. The gene calls are TRBV5-1 and TRBJ2-3, with D unclear. The CDR3 runs 11 residues. From germline, CDR1 is SGHRS and CDR2 YFSETQ.

The V and J genes are TRBV20-1 and TRBJ1-1; TRBD1 might be the D (5 bases). The CDR3 contains 15 residues. Germline V gene sequence: CDR1 DFQATT, CDR2 SNEGSKA (reference sequence). Trimming stripped 0 bases from V and 6 bases from J, with 17 bases between. The CDR3 sequence is CSARDMGGGCAEAFF. The CDR3 nucleotides read TGCAGTGCTAGAGATATGGGGGGAGGTTGCGCTGAAGCTTTCTTT.

The rearrangement uses TRBV4-3 and TRBJ2-5; TRBD2 is a possible D gene (6 bases). The CDR3 covers 13 residues. The germline CDR1 and CDR2 sequences are LGHNA and YSLEER. V lost 4 bases, J lost 5 bases, and 11 bases lay in between. DNA of the CDR3: TGCGCCAGCAGCCCCTCTAGCGAGGAGACCCAGTACTTC. Amino acids: CASSPSSEETQYF.

The chain is built from TRBV5-1 and TRBJ2-7, with D maybe TRBD2 (5 bases). CDR1 and CDR2 from the germline V gene are SGHRS and YFSETQ. V lost 0 bases and J 3 bases, leaving 10 bases between the germline ends. The CDR3 has 14 amino acids. The CDR3 DNA follows: TGCGCCAGCAGCTTGGCTAGCTTCAACTACGAGCAGTACTTC. It specifies CASSLASFNYEQYF. Full variable domain (rest looked up from reference TRBV5-1 and TRBJ2-7): KAGVTQTPRYLIKTRGQQVTLSCSPISGHRSVSWYQQTPGQGLQFLFEYFSETQRNKGNFPGRFSGRQFSNSRSEMNVSTLELGDSALYLCASSLASFNYEQYFGPGTRLTVT.

Notes on this clonotype: Given a much more abundant clone one base away, this may be a read error. V and J are TRBV12-3 or TRBV12-4 and TRBJ2-7, with D possibly TRBD2 on 5 matching bases. The CDR3 length is 17 residues. The V end was cut by 8 bases, the J end by 2 bases, with 25 bases between. The CDR3 reads CASGRDAGERWAYEQYF. The DNA of the CDR3 is TGTGCCAGCGGACGAGACGCCGGGGAAAGGTGGGCCTACGAGCAGTACTTC.

The J gene is TRBJ2-7, the V gene TRBV27; 7 bases map to TRBD1. Losses at the gene ends were 3 bases for V and 5 bases for J; bases not matched to a gene: 7. The CDR3 has 14 residues. Germline CDR1 MNHEY, CDR2 SMNVEV (reference sequence). The CDR3 DNA follows: TGTGCCAGCAGTTTGGGCAGGGGGTACGACGAGCAGTACTTC. Residues: CASSLGRGYDEQYF.

This clonotype was counted ten times or more. An end of the junction differs from the germline gene, which may be a read error. This rearrangement joins TRBV5-1 to TRBJ2-7; D is unresolved. Germline-derived CDR1 and CDR2 are SGHRS and YFSETQ. The CDR3 has 12 amino acids. The CDR3 region is CASSLVAGEQYF. The CDR3 DNA follows: TGTGCCAGCAGCTTAGTCGCCGGGGAGCAGTACTTC.

V gene TRBV7-2 combines with J gene TRBJ2-7; D is undetermined. Germline lookup yields CDR1 SGHTA and CDR2 FQGNSA. The CDR3 has 12 amino acids. Trimming pared 1 base from V and 7 bases from J, leaving 8 bases between. CDR3 nucleotide sequence: TGTGCCAGCAGCTTAGTGGGCTCGGAGCAGTACTTC. This sequence encodes CASSLVGSEQYF. Based on the CDR3 plus reference TRBV7-2 and TRBJ2-7, the full variable domain is GAGVSQSPSNKVTEKGKDVELRCDPISGHTALYWYRQSLGQGLEFLIYFQGNSAPDKSGLPSDRFSAERTGGSVSTLTIQRTQQEDSAVYLCASSLVGSEQYFGPGTRLTVT.

V usage is TRBV5-1 and J usage is TRBJ2-7; D possibly matches TRBD1 or TRBD2 (5 bases each). The CDR3 spans 14 residues. V lost 3 bases, J lost 2 bases, and 12 bases lay in between. In germline, CDR1 is SGHRS, CDR2 YFSETQ. CDR3 sequence (DNA): TGCGCCAGCAGCTGGGACGCCACTACCTACGAGCAGTACTTC. Translation: CASSWDATTYEQYF.

This clonotype was counted a few times. The chain links TRBV3-1 to TRBJ2-1, with D uncertain. Trimming removed 2 bases at V and 0 bases at J, with 8 bases between. Germline CDR1 is LGHDT and CDR2 is YNNKEL (reference sequence). This CDR3 is built from 15 residues. The DNA of the CDR3 is TGTGCCAGCAGCCAACCTAGAAGCTCCTACAATGAGCAGTTCTTC. It specifies CASSQPRSSYNEQFF.

The chain uses TRBV5-1 and TRBJ2-7; 13 positions match TRBD2. V was clipped by 4 bases and J by 2 bases; unmatched bases: 3. This CDR3 has 15 residues. CDR1 and CDR2 from the germline V gene are SGHRS and YFSETQ. DNA for the CDR3: TGCGCCAGCAGCGATGGACTAGCGGGAGCCTACGAGCAGTACTTC. Translation gives CASSDGLAGAYEQYF.

The J gene is TRBJ2-3, the V gene TRBV15; 10 positions match TRBD1. CDR3 size: 16 residues. The germline CDR1 and CDR2 sequences are LNHNV and YYDKDF (reference sequence). V lost 7 bases and J lost 3; bases outside the gene matches: 10. The CDR3 DNA is TGTGCCACCACCCTGGGACAGGGGAAGGTGACAGATACGCAGTATTTT. It yields the protein CATTLGQGKVTDTQYF.

The chain carries TRBV7-9 and TRBJ2-1; D is perhaps TRBD2 (5 bases). In germline, CDR1 is SEHNR, CDR2 FQNEAQ (reference sequence). Trimming cost V 6 bases and J 5 bases, with 11 bases left between them. This CDR3 is 13 amino acids long. The CDR3 region has the DNA TGTGCCAGCAGTCCCTGGGGAGACAATGAGCAGTTCTTC. This translates into CASSPWGDNEQFF.

V gene TRBV20-1 combines with J gene TRBJ2-5; D uncertain. Per germline, CDR1 DFQATT and CDR2 SNEGSKA (reference sequence). The CDR3 runs 13 residues. The V gene lost 0 bases and the J gene lost 5 bases, with 10 bases spanning the gap. As DNA, the CDR3 is TGCAGTGCTAGAGATAGGAAGGGTGAGACCCAGTACTTC. Translating gives CSARDRKGETQYF.

Remarks on this clonotype: The junction does not match germline at one end; this may be a read error. CDR3 protein: CASSLLELNEQFF. The CDR3 nucleotides are TGTGCTAGCAGCCTCCTGGAGTTGAATGAGCAGTTCTTC. The chain uses TRBV7-7 and TRBJ2-1; D gene uncertain. CDR1 SSHAT and CDR2 FNYEAQ come from the germline V gene (reference sequence). This CDR3 contains 13 residues.

This chain joins TRBV6-1 and TRBJ1-2; D unresolved. The CDR3 totals 13 residues. V lost 6 bases to trimming and J lost 7 bases, with 15 bases between them. Per germline, CDR1 MNHNS and CDR2 SASEGT. The CDR3 here is CASRFPGMSGYTF. CDR3 nucleotides: TGTGCCAGCAGGTTCCCCGGCATGAGTGGCTACACCTTC.

This rearrangement joins TRBV10-1 to TRBJ1-6; no firm D call. Germline-derived CDR1 and CDR2 are WNHNN and SYGVQD (reference sequence). Trimming took 4 bases from V and 9 from J, leaving 7 bases between them. CDR3 length: 12 residues. Written as DNA, the CDR3 is TGCGCCAGCAGTGGGGCAGGTTCACCCCTCCACTTT. Translated: CASSGAGSPLHF.

At least ten counts were recorded for this clonotype. J is TRBJ1-5 and V is TRBV20-1; D gene uncertain. Trimming removed 6 bases at V and 0 bases at J, with 12 bases between. Germline CDR1 reads DFQATT; CDR2 reads SNEGSKA (reference sequence). This CDR3 is 14 amino acids long. The CDR3 coding sequence is TGCAGTGCAGGAGGGCAGTATAGCAATCAGCCCCAGCATTTT. This sequence encodes CSAGGQYSNQPQHF.

The V call is TRBV7-2, the J call TRBJ2-7, with D tentatively TRBD1 (6 bases). CDR3 length equals 15 residues. V shed 3 bases and J shed 4 bases, with 16 bases lying between them. Germline V CDR1 and CDR2: SGHTA, FQGNSA. The CDR3 DNA sequence: TGTGCCAGCAGCTTGGGGCAGGGGATGGGGTACGAGCAGTACTTC. It codes for CASSLGQGMGYEQYF.

This clonotype was recorded at least ten times. This chain links TRBV20-1 with TRBJ2-5; 7 bases fit TRBD1. The CDR3 is 13 amino acids. V dropped 5 bases and J dropped 6; count of bases not matched to a gene: 9. Germline V lookup: CDR1 DFQATT, CDR2 SNEGSKA (reference sequence). This CDR3 reads CSAQEGTVKTQYF. The CDR3 DNA is TGCAGTGCTCAAGAGGGGACAGTGAAGACCCAGTACTTC.